Presented here are 19 T cell receptor beta chains from one specimen sequenced in a study of post-analysis software for immune sequencing data. Study outcomes and limitations: The study found TRBV5-6, TRBV5-1 and TRBV20-1 among five TRBV segments more frequent in patients than controls.

For these TCRs, the target antigens are not known. Unique molecular identifiers were built into the TCR beta cDNA libraries. TCRdb itself ran the PCR reads through MiXCR, one entry per CDR3 protein. In the table there are 550,000 to 700,000 distinct CDR3 sequences, around 40% of which are singletons. Sequencing used blood. These receptors were obtained from a girl under 18 with multiple sclerosis.

The gene calls are TRBV20-1 and TRBJ1-2, with a tentative D call TRBD1 (6 bases). V was shortened by 5 bases and J by 7 bases, with 17 bases between the two germline ends. The CDR3 totals 13 residues. Germline loops: CDR1 DFQATT, CDR2 SNEGSKA (reference sequence). The chain's CDR3 is CSADGGGAIGYTF. In DNA, the CDR3 is TGCAGTGCTGATGGTGGGGGGGCGATTGGCTACACCTTC.

This chain joins TRBV6-5 and TRBJ2-7, with TRBD1 matching over 8 bases. The CDR3 has 14 amino acids. Germline CDR1 and CDR2: MNHEY and SVGAGI. Losses at the gene ends were 6 bases for V and 2 bases for J; bases not matched to a gene: 6. The DNA of the CDR3 is TGTGCCAGCAGCCCGACAGGGGTCCCCTACGAGCAGTACTTC. It yields the protein CASSPTGVPYEQYF.

The V call is TRBV20-1, the J call TRBJ2-7; D might be TRBD2 (6 bases). Germline V gene lookup returns CDR1 DFQATT and CDR2 SNEGSKA (reference sequence). Deletions cut 8 bases from V and 1 base from J, with 15 bases between. CDR3 length equals 13 residues. The DNA for the CDR3 is TGCAGTACTGGAATGACTAGTTCCTACGAGCAGTACTTC. Encoded protein: CSTGMTSSYEQYF.

This clonotype turned up a few times. The chain employs TRBV10-3 and TRBJ2-5; 8 bases line up with TRBD1. V trimming: 5 bases; J trimming: 3 bases; junction bases outside the gene matches: 2. This CDR3 has 13 residues. CDR1 is ENHRY and CDR2 is SYGVKD in the germline V gene. CDR3 coding DNA: TGTGCCATCAGTCCGGGACAGGAAGAGACCCAGTACTTC. Protein sequence: CAISPGQEETQYF.

This clonotype was observed a few times. The chain has TRBV12-3 or TRBV12-4 and TRBJ2-1; D may match TRBD1 or TRBD2 (8 bases each). The V and J ends lost 7 bases and 7 bases respectively, with 20 bases between them. This CDR3 has 15 amino acids. The CDR3 loop is CASTPGGTGVNEQFF. The CDR3 bases are TGTGCCAGCACCCCGGGGGGGACAGGTGTGAATGAGCAGTTCTTC.

This chain uses TRBV20-1 with TRBJ2-4; TRBD2 aligns across 7 bases. The assigned J gene may be wrong: the sequence end matches TRBJ2-7 better. The CDR3 is 13 residues long. CDR1 and CDR2 from the germline V gene are DFQATT and SNEGSKA (reference sequence). The DNA for the CDR3 is TGCAGTGTGAGGTCTAGCGGAAGATACGAGCAGTACTTC. Amino acids: CSVRSSGRYEQYF.

The DNA for the CDR3 is TGTGCCAGCAGCTTAGGACAGACCTCCTACAATGAGCAGTTCTTC. Its translation is CASSLGQTSYNEQFF. The V gene is TRBV11-1, the J gene TRBJ2-1, with D possibly matching TRBD1 (5 bases). The V gene's germline CDR1 is SGHAT and CDR2 FQDESV (reference sequence). Trimming stripped 1 base from V and 0 bases from J, with 7 bases between. The CDR3 covers 15 residues.

J is TRBJ2-6 and V is TRBV7-3, with D possibly matching TRBD1 (5 bases). From germline, CDR1 is SGHTA and CDR2 FQGTGA. V gave up 5 bases and J gave up 0 bases, with 17 bases separating them. This CDR3 contains 18 residues. CDR3 loop: CASSPGFGADSGANVLTF. The CDR3, as DNA: TGTGCCAGCAGCCCGGGTTTTGGGGCAGACTCTGGGGCCAACGTCCTGACTTTC.

The gene calls are TRBV12-3 or TRBV12-4 and TRBJ2-7; D unclear. Trimming shortened V by 7 bases and J by 3 bases, and 10 bases separated the two germline ends. The CDR3 extends over 12 amino acids. In nucleotides, the CDR3 is TGTGCCAGCACCCAGGACGGCTACGAGCAGTACTTC. This codes for CASTQDGYEQYF.

CDR3 residues: CASSPGQAPDNEQFF. The CDR3 bases are TGTGCCAGCAGCCCTGGACAGGCGCCGGACAATGAGCAGTTCTTC. The genes are TRBV7-2 and TRBJ2-1; 7 bases line up with TRBD1. V lost 5 bases, J lost 5 bases, and 9 bases stayed unmatched. The CDR3 sequence is 15 residues long. CDR1 is SGHTA, CDR2 FQGNSA, per germline.

The chain combines TRBV6-5 with TRBJ2-4, with D possibly being TRBD1 (6 bases). Trimming stripped 8 bases from V and 9 bases from J, with 14 bases between. This CDR3 is 12 amino acids long. The germline CDR1 and CDR2 sequences are MNHEY and SVGAGI. Here the CDR3 DNA reads TGTGCCAGCGGCCCAGGGGAGACCATTCAGTACTTC. This encodes CASGPGETIQYF.

Written as DNA, the CDR3 is TGTGCCAGCAGTTTATCAGGGGTAGGCGAGCAGTACTTC. It translates to CASSLSGVGEQYF. The chain joins TRBV12-3 or TRBV12-4 to TRBJ2-7; the D gene is possibly TRBD1 (6 bases). Trimming left V 2 bases short and J 6 bases short, with 11 bases between. There are 13 residues in the CDR3.

This clonotype was observed once. This chain connects TRBV3-1 to TRBJ1-6, with TRBD1 matching 9 bases. V gave up 5 bases and J gave up 9 bases; unmatched junction bases: 5. The CDR3 loop spans 14 amino acids. Germline V gives CDR1 LGHDT, CDR2 YNNKEL (reference sequence). CDR3 DNA sequence: TGTGCCAGCAGCGGCGGGACAGGGAGTTCACCCCTCCACTTT. It codes for CASSGGTGSSPLHF.

This clonotype was picked up a small number of times. The chain combines TRBV29-1 with TRBJ1-2; no firm D call. Germline V gene data show CDR1 as SQVTM and CDR2 as ANQGSEA. This CDR3 region has 11 residues. Trimming took 4 bases from V and 4 from J, leaving 7 bases between them. CDR3 protein: CSVAGSYGYTF. The CDR3 coding sequence is TGCAGCGTTGCGGGATCCTATGGCTACACCTTC.

The gene calls are TRBV7-9 and TRBJ2-5; D might be TRBD1 (6 bases). V was shortened by 2 bases and J by 1 base, with 14 bases between the two germline ends. CDR3 length: 16 amino acids. Germline-derived CDR1 and CDR2 are SEHNR and FQNEAQ (reference sequence). The CDR3, as DNA: TGTGCCAGCAGCTTAACAACAGACAGGAGCCAAGAGACCCAGTACTTC. Translated, it gives CASSLTTDRSQETQYF.

The chain carries TRBV2 and TRBJ2-1; D unclear. Germline V lookup: CDR1 SNHLY, CDR2 FYNNEI. This CDR3 spans 14 amino acids. The V end was cut by 5 bases, the J end by 4 bases, with 12 bases between. As DNA, the CDR3 is TGTGCCAGCAGTACCCGGCTCCCTTACAATGAGCAGTTCTTC. It codes for CASSTRLPYNEQFF.

CDR3 protein: CASSSPPRYEQYF. CDR3 sequence (DNA): TGTGCCAGCAGCTCCCCTCCCCGCTACGAGCAGTACTTC. J is TRBJ2-7 and V is TRBV11-2; D is uncertain. CDR1 and CDR2 (germline): SGHAT, FQNNGV. Trimming removed 4 bases from V and 3 bases from J, with 10 bases in between. This CDR3 spans 13 amino acids.

This chain uses TRBV24-1 with TRBJ2-7; D may be TRBD1 or TRBD2 (5 bases each). V lost 4 bases and J 7 bases, leaving 25 bases between the germline ends. Germline V CDR1 and CDR2: KGHDR, SFDVKD. This CDR3 contains 17 residues. The DNA of the CDR3 is TGTGCCACCAGTGAACCCCGGGACCCCACGGACCATGTTGAGCAGTACTTC. It translates to CATSEPRDPTDHVEQYF.

The genes are TRBV7-9 and TRBJ2-7; D remains ambiguous. The DNA end is more similar to TRBJ2-5, so the J call may be wrong. The CDR3 spans 13 residues. CDR1 and CDR2 (germline): SEHNR, FQNEAQ (reference sequence). Here the CDR3 DNA reads TGTGCCAGCAGCTGGAACATTCAAGAGACCCAGTACTTC. Residues: CASSWNIQETQYF.